This is a list of T cell receptor beta chains from one sample in a study of blood T cell repertoires in COVID-19. Profiled with immunoSEQ multiplex PCR; TCRdb holds only in-frame clones, not every one. The sample comprises around 140,000 clones, approximately 84% of which are singletons, and about a sixth rests with the top ten. The sample taken for sequencing was peripheral blood. The source is a woman older than 75 with acute or convalescent COVID-19. The CDR3 runs from the conserved cysteine through the conserved F or W. D genes are given only for firm matches.

CDR3: CASSPPPGEETQYF; V: TRBV7-9; D: .; J: TRBJ2-5
CDR3: CASSTGTPSNYGYTF; V: TRBV7-9; D: .; J: TRBJ1-2
CDR3: CASSQGGNQPQHF; V: TRBV3-1/TRBV3-2; D: .; J: TRBJ1-5
CDR3: CASSEVSGGEQFF; V: TRBV2; D: .; J: TRBJ2-1
CDR3: CASSLWSGLSGANVLTF; V: TRBV7-2; D: .; J: TRBJ2-6
CDR3: CASSLVLLAGRDTGELFF; V: TRBV7-2; D: TRBD2; J: TRBJ2-2
CDR3: CASSQTGGAYEQYF; V: TRBV3-1/TRBV3-2; D: .; J: TRBJ2-7
CDR3: CSVEAWGQGARLNEQFF; V: TRBV29-1; D: TRBD1; J: TRBJ2-1
CDR3: CASSQLRSSTEAFF; V: TRBV4-3; D: .; J: TRBJ1-1
CDR3: CASSKPSGRGSLNEQFF; V: TRBV19; D: TRBD2; J: TRBJ2-1